This entry lists 14 T cell receptor beta chains sequenced from one sample in a study of blood T cells in healthy people across ages (dated by TCRdb to about 2015). Libraries were made using 5' RACE. For sequencing, an Illumina HiSeq 2500 was employed. A second PCR of roughly 7 to 11 cycles was performed with a sample-barcoded 5' primer and a J-beta primer mix. TCRdb applied fastp at Q25 and MiXCR to the public reads, then kept only in-frame beta chains. CDR3 protein duplicates are merged, each entry listing the most common genes and DNA. Within this sample are 1.2 million to 1.5 million distinct CDR3 sequences, with approximately 60% of them counted one time only. The top ten clonotypes cover more than 6% of the sample. Sequenced material: blood. Receptor source: a man between 18 and 29 years old in good health.

This chain joins TRBV12-3 or TRBV12-4 and TRBJ2-7; D possibly uses TRBD1 or TRBD2 (6 bases each). The CDR3 loop spans 15 amino acids. Trimming removed 6 bases from V and 0 bases from J, with 15 bases in between. CDR3 region: CASSETGLHSYEQYF. CDR3 sequence (DNA): TGTGCCAGCAGCGAGACAGGACTACACTCCTACGAGCAGTACTTC.

This clonotype was seen only once. Compared with germline, one end of the junction differs, possibly owing to a read error. The genes are TRBV10-3 and TRBJ1-1; D is perhaps TRBD1 (6 bases). Germline V gene sequence: CDR1 ENHRY, CDR2 SYGVKD. CDR3 length: 13 residues. The CDR3: CAVRTGAGTEAFF. CDR3 DNA: TGTGCCGTCAGGACGGGGGCAGGCACTGAAGCTTTCTTT.

This clonotype was picked up one time. The genes are TRBV6-1 and TRBJ2-1; TRBD2 is a possible D gene (5 bases). The germline gives CDR1 MNHNS, CDR2 SASEGT. The CDR3 extends over 16 amino acids. V lost 3 bases and J 14 bases, leaving 26 bases between the germline ends. CDR3 sequence reads: CASSELPRGSYDGEFF. The CDR3 coding sequence is TGTGCCAGCAGTGAGCTCCCACGGGGTTCGTACGATGGGGAGTTCTTC.

This chain connects TRBV20-1 to TRBJ2-7; 7 bases align to TRBD2. Germline V gene data show CDR1 as DFQATT and CDR2 as SNEGSKA (reference sequence). V dropped 6 bases and J dropped 6; count of bases not matched to a gene: 17. The length of the CDR3 is 15 residues. The CDR3 region is CSASQWTRGVIEQYF. The CDR3 coding sequence is TGCAGTGCAAGTCAGTGGACTAGAGGAGTCATCGAGCAGTACTTC.

V and J are TRBV25-1 and TRBJ2-1; 7 nucleotides line up with TRBD1. The germline gives CDR1 MGHDK, CDR2 SYGVNS. V shed 2 bases and J 8 bases; nucleotides not matched to a gene: 6. The CDR3 extends over 14 amino acids. The CDR3 coding sequence is TGTGCCAGCAGTGAAGAACAGGGGAGCGATGAGCAGTTCTTC. Translating gives CASSEEQGSDEQFF.

The chain links TRBV25-1 to TRBJ2-5; D uncertain. Trimming cost V 2 bases and J 4 bases, with 11 bases left between them. The CDR3 has 14 amino acids. From germline, CDR1 is MGHDK and CDR2 SYGVNS. The CDR3 here is CASSETLPPETQYF. Here the CDR3 DNA reads TGTGCCAGCAGTGAAACACTCCCGCCAGAGACCCAGTACTTC.

The V call is TRBV7-8, the J call TRBJ2-7, with unresolved D. The CDR3 is 12 residues long. Trimming removed 5 bases at V and 3 bases at J, with 8 bases between. The V gene's germline CDR1 is SGHVS and CDR2 FQNEAQ. CDR3 region: CASSKPLYEQYF. The CDR3 coding sequence is TGTGCCAGCAGCAAACCCCTCTACGAGCAGTACTTC.

CDR3 nucleotides: TGTGCCAGCAGCTTAGGGGGGGCTAGTGAGCAGTTCTTC. Translation gives CASSLGGASEQFF. The chain couples TRBV7-9 to TRBJ2-1; D possibly matches TRBD1 or TRBD2 (6 bases each). CDR3 length: 13 residues. Trimming removed 1 base at V and 9 bases at J, with 10 bases between. Germline V gene data show CDR1 as SEHNR and CDR2 as FQNEAQ (reference sequence).

This clonotype was detected a few times. CDR3 coding DNA: TGTGCCAGCAGTTCTCACCTCCGGGACAGTGGGACTGAAGCTTTCTTT. As protein: CASSSHLRDSGTEAFF. The chain links TRBV7-9 to TRBJ1-1; 7 positions agree with TRBD1. V trimming: 6 bases; J trimming: 5 bases; junction bases outside the gene matches: 15. The CDR3 covers 16 residues. Germline CDR1 reads SEHNR; CDR2 reads FQNEAQ (reference sequence).

The chain has TRBV20-1 and TRBJ2-7; 12 bases fit TRBD2. The V gene end was trimmed by 6 bases and the J gene end by 7 bases; junction bases not matched to a gene: 10. The CDR3 runs to 14 residues. The germline CDR1 and CDR2 sequences are DFQATT and SNEGSKA (reference sequence). The CDR3 DNA reads as TGCAGTGCGGCAGGACTAGCGGGAAGTTATGAGCAGTACTTC. It specifies CSAAGLAGSYEQYF.

The chain is built from TRBV4-2 and TRBJ2-3, with D perhaps TRBD2 (5 bases). Germline V lookup: CDR1 LGHNA, CDR2 YNFKEQ. V was shortened by 1 base and J by 5 bases, with 10 bases between the two germline ends. The CDR3 sequence is 14 residues long. For the CDR3, the DNA is TGTGCCAGCAGCCAAGCGGGATTGGGAGATACGCAGTATTTT. Translating it yields CASSQAGLGDTQYF.

This chain connects TRBV12-3 or TRBV12-4 to TRBJ1-4; 12 bases align to TRBD1. After removal of 5 bases from V and 7 bases from J, the junction contained 8 bases not matched to a gene. This CDR3 has 16 residues. CDR3 in amino acids: CASSPGQGAPSEKLFF. The CDR3 DNA follows: TGTGCCAGCAGTCCGGGACAGGGGGCGCCGAGTGAAAAACTGTTTTTT.

The J gene is TRBJ2-7, the V gene TRBV27; D might be TRBD1 (6 bases). The CDR3 length is 15 residues. The V gene lost 6 bases and the J gene lost 5 bases, with 20 bases spanning the gap. The germline CDR1 and CDR2 sequences are MNHEY and SMNVEV (reference sequence). CDR3 protein: CASRPTPDRSHEQYF. Written as DNA, the CDR3 is TGTGCCAGCAGACCCACTCCCGACAGGTCCCACGAGCAGTACTTC.

The gene calls are TRBV6-1 and TRBJ2-3; D uncertain. This CDR3 comprises 15 residues. The V end was cut by 9 bases, the J end by 2 bases, with 18 bases between. Germline assignment: CDR1 MNHNS and CDR2 SASEGT. The CDR3 spells CASIRPVSDTDTQYF. Written as DNA, the CDR3 is TGTGCCAGTATTCGACCCGTGTCGGACACAGATACGCAGTATTTT.